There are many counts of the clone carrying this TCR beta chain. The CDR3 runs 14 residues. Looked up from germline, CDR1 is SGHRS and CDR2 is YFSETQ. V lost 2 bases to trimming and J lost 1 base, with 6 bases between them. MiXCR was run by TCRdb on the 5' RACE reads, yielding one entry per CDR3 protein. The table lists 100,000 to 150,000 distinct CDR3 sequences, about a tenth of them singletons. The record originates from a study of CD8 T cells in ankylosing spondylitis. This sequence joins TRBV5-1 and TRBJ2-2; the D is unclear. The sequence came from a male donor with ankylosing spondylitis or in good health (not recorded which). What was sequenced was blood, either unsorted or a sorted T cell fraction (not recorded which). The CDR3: CASSLTVNTGELFF. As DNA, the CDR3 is TGCGCCAGCAGCTTAACTGTGAACACCGGGGAGCTGTTTTTT.